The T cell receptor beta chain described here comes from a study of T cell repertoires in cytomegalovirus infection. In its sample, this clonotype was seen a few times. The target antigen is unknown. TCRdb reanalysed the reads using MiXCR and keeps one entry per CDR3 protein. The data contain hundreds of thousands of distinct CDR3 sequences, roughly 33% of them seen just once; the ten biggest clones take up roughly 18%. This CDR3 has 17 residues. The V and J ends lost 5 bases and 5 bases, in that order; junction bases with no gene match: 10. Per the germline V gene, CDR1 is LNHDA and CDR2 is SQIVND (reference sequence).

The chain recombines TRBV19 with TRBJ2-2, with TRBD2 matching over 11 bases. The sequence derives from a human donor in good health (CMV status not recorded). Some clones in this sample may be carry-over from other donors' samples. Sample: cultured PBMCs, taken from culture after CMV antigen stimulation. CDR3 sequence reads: CASSPPPLAGVTGELFF. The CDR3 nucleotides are TGTGCCAGTAGTCCACCCCCACTAGCGGGAGTTACCGGGGAGCTGTTTTTT.